The next 27 T cell receptor beta chains were all read from a single sample in a study of Ad26.COV2.S vaccination and SARS-CoV-2 variants. Clones were sequenced by immunoSEQ multiplex PCR, and TCRdb holds only the in-frame ones, with some missing. Here the sample spans roughly 320,000 clones, 87% being singletons. Treatment described: some 20 received Ad26.COV2.S at low or high dose, single or two shots; about 5 received placebo; per-sample allocation not given. The study sampled participants on day 63 after the first vaccine or placebo injection. Sample: peripheral blood, taken in a trial of Ad26.COV2.S vaccine versus placebo. The receptors come from a person between 18 and 65 years old who received the Ad26.COV2.S COVID-19 vaccine or a placebo.

The chain links TRBV27 to TRBJ1-1, with D unclear. The germline CDR1 and CDR2 sequences are MNHEY and SMNVEV (reference sequence). Deletions cut 3 bases from V and 1 base from J, with 9 bases between. The CDR3 consists of 14 residues. The CDR3 protein is CASSFRSRNTEAFF. The DNA for the CDR3 is TGTGCCAGCAGTTTCCGTAGCCGGAACACTGAAGCTTTCTTT.

The chain uses TRBV6-2 or TRBV6-3 and TRBJ2-7, with 7 bases lining up with TRBD1. The germline V gene encodes CDR1 MNHEY and CDR2 SVGEGT. V shed 0 bases and J 1 base; nucleotides not matched to a gene: 3. This CDR3 has 15 amino acids. CDR3 nucleotides: TGTGCCAGCAGTTACTCGGGGGACAGTTCCTACGAGCAGTACTTC. Its protein is CASSYSGDSSYEQYF.

The rearrangement uses TRBV5-4 and TRBJ2-7; 13 bases match TRBD2. The CDR3 spans 17 residues. CDR1 is SGHNT, CDR2 YYREEE, per germline (reference sequence). J was trimmed by 2 bases and V by 0 bases; bases with no gene match: 5. CDR3 loop: CASSLGSGLAGAYEQYF. Here the CDR3 DNA reads TGTGCCAGCAGCTTGGGATCCGGACTAGCGGGGGCCTACGAGCAGTACTTC.

The chain combines TRBV7-2 with TRBJ1-6, with D possibly matching TRBD1 (6 bases). V lost 4 bases and J 0 bases, leaving 10 bases between the germline ends. CDR3 length equals 16 residues. Per the germline V gene, CDR1 is SGHTA and CDR2 is FQGNSA. The CDR3, as DNA: TGTGCCAGCAGCTCCGTCAGGGGCTCCTATAATTCACCCCTCCACTTT. This gives the protein CASSSVRGSYNSPLHF.

The CDR3: CASSLPDRGLSGYTF. For the CDR3, the DNA is TGCGCCAGCAGCTTGCCCGACAGGGGTTTGAGTGGCTACACCTTC. V and J are TRBV5-1 and TRBJ1-2; 8 bases line up with TRBD1. This CDR3 contains 15 residues. Looked up from germline, CDR1 is SGHRS and CDR2 is YFSETQ. V lost 1 base, J lost 7 bases, and 9 bases stayed unmatched.

The chain couples TRBV5-1 to TRBJ2-6; TRBD1 matches at 9 bases. V trimming: 8 bases; J trimming: 0 bases; junction bases outside the gene matches: 3. Germline V gene sequence: CDR1 SGHRS, CDR2 YFSETQ. The CDR3 loop spans 15 amino acids. The CDR3 coding sequence is TGCGCCAGTGGACAGGGGTACTCTGGGGCCAACGTCCTGACTTTC. Residues: CASGQGYSGANVLTF.

The chain carries TRBV19 and TRBJ2-7; D might be TRBD1 or TRBD2, each matching 5 bases. The CDR3 runs 14 residues. Trimming stripped 8 bases from V and 0 bases from J, with 14 bases between. CDR1 LNHDA and CDR2 SQIVND come from the germline V gene (reference sequence). CDR3 sequence reads: CASGPRGISYEQYF. CDR3 DNA sequence: TGTGCCAGTGGCCCCCGGGGCATCTCCTACGAGCAGTACTTC.

This clone showed up just a few times. The chain joins TRBV6-2 or TRBV6-3 to TRBJ2-5; 11 positions agree with TRBD2. This CDR3 contains 17 residues. CDR1 is MNHEY and CDR2 is SVGEGT in the germline V gene. The trim removed 5 bases at V and 6 bases at J, leaving 14 bases unmatched. The CDR3 region is CASSPQTSGVVVKTQYF. In DNA form, the CDR3 reads TGTGCCAGCAGTCCACAGACTAGCGGGGTGGTTGTGAAGACCCAGTACTTC.

This clone was found once. The rearrangement uses TRBV15 and TRBJ2-7; 7 bases are shared with TRBD2. Germline CDR1 LNHNV, CDR2 YYDKDF (reference sequence). There are 17 residues in the CDR3. V gave up 0 bases and J gave up 5 bases; unmatched junction bases: 13. The CDR3, as DNA: TGTGCCACCAGCAGAGATTTCGGACTAGATTTGAGAGACGAGCAGTACTTC. Protein product: CATSRDFGLDLRDEQYF.

The chain's CDR3 is CASSVGTSDTQYF. DNA of the CDR3: TGTGCCAGCAGCGTGGGGACTTCAGATACGCAGTATTTT. This chain joins TRBV9 and TRBJ2-3; weak D call: TRBD2 (6 bases). The V gene's germline CDR1 is SGDLS and CDR2 YYNGEE. CDR3 length equals 13 residues. V was pared by 2 bases and J by 4 bases, with 8 bases between. Based on the CDR3 plus reference TRBV9 and TRBJ2-3, the full variable domain is DSGVTQTPKHLITATGQRVTLRCSPRSGDLSVYWYQQSLDQGLQFLIQYYNGEERAKGNILERFSAQQFPDLHSELNLSSLELGDSALYFCASSVGTSDTQYFGPGTRLTVL.

The CDR3: CASSQGRDRASSPLHF. In DNA, the CDR3 is TGTGCCAGCAGCCAAGGGCGGGACAGGGCGTCTTCACCCCTCCACTTT. The chain joins TRBV3-1 (or the pseudogene TRBV3-2) to TRBJ1-6, with 9 bases fitting TRBD1. Germline lookup yields CDR1 LGHDT and CDR2 YNNKEL (reference sequence). Trimming cost V 1 base and J 9 bases; bases outside gene matches: 7. The CDR3 extends over 16 amino acids.

The chain has TRBV5-5 and TRBJ1-3; no firm D call. This CDR3 contains 14 residues. Germline V gene data show CDR1 as SGHKS and CDR2 as YYEKEE (reference sequence). V lost 4 bases to trimming and J lost 0 bases, with 8 bases between them. The CDR3 here is CASSLGISGNTIYF. The CDR3 region has the DNA TGTGCCAGCAGCCTGGGCATCTCTGGAAACACCATATATTTT.

The chain recombines TRBV10-3 with TRBJ2-7; D possibly uses TRBD1 or TRBD2 (5 bases each). The V gene lost 10 bases and the J gene lost 1 base, with 17 bases spanning the gap. This CDR3 has 14 amino acids. The germline V gene encodes CDR1 ENHRY and CDR2 SYGVKD. The CDR3 nucleotides are TGTGCCACCCTCACCGTAGAGGGGTCCTACGAGCAGTACTTC. It specifies CATLTVEGSYEQYF.

The chain has TRBV30 and TRBJ1-1; no firm D call. Germline CDR1 reads GTSNPN; CDR2 reads SVGIG (reference sequence). This CDR3 contains 16 residues. V was pared by 4 bases and J by 2 bases, with 20 bases between. CDR3 protein: CAWNPEGAQANTEAFF. DNA of the CDR3: TGTGCCTGGAACCCGGAAGGCGCCCAGGCAAACACTGAAGCTTTCTTT. The whole variable domain, remainder taken from reference TRBV30 and TRBJ1-1, is SQTIHQWPATLVQPVGSPLSLECTVEGTSNPNLYWYRQAAGRGLQLLFYSVGIGQISSEVPQNLSASRPQDRQFILSSKKLLLSDSGFYLCAWNPEGAQANTEAFFGQGTRLTVV.

Only a few counts were recorded for this clone. The rearrangement uses TRBV6-5 and TRBJ2-2, with 10 bases identical to TRBD1. The CDR3 is 16 amino acids. The V gene's germline CDR1 is MNHEY and CDR2 SVGAGI. V dropped 2 bases and J dropped 5; count of bases not matched to a gene: 5. In DNA, the CDR3 is TGTGCCAGCAGTTACGCGCCGGGACAGGGGACCGGGGAGCTGTTTTTT. Amino acid sequence: CASSYAPGQGTGELFF.

This chain links TRBV12-3 or TRBV12-4 with TRBJ1-5; no reliable D call. With 3 bases removed from V and 5 bases from J, the gap between germline ends came to 8 bases. CDR3 length: 13 residues. This CDR3 is CASSLQEDQPQHF. The CDR3 DNA reads TGTGCCAGCAGTTTGCAGGAGGATCAGCCCCAGCATTTT.

This clone is a singleton in its sample. This chain uses TRBV27 with TRBJ2-1; D is perhaps TRBD2 (5 bases). The germline gives CDR1 MNHEY, CDR2 SMNVEV (reference sequence). The CDR3 covers 18 residues. Trimming pared 0 bases from V and 0 bases from J, leaving 15 bases between. The CDR3 DNA reads as TGTGCCAGCAGTTTATCCCCCCTAGCATCGAGCTCCTACAATGAGCAGTTCTTC. Amino acid sequence: CASSLSPLASSSYNEQFF.

The chain recombines TRBV18 with TRBJ2-3; D could derive from TRBD1 or TRBD2 (6 bases each). There are 14 residues in the CDR3. Germline CDR1 reads KGHSH; CDR2 reads LQKENI. V dropped 1 base and J dropped 5 bases, with 10 bases sitting between them. CDR3 loop: CASSPRGAKDTQYF. DNA of the CDR3: TGTGCCAGCTCACCACGGGGGGCCAAAGATACGCAGTATTTT.

This clone was picked up a small number of times. In DNA, the CDR3 is TGTGCCAGCAGCCAACCCCCTAGTTTCCAAGAGACCCAGTACTTC. Protein sequence: CASSQPPSFQETQYF. The chain employs TRBV3-1 (or the pseudogene TRBV3-2) and TRBJ2-5; the D is unclear. Germline CDR1 LGHDT, CDR2 YNNKEL (reference sequence). V lost 2 bases and J lost 1, with 11 bases in between. The CDR3 runs to 15 residues.

The chain uses TRBV9 and TRBJ1-3, with no clear D. Germline CDR1 reads SGDLS; CDR2 reads YYNGEE. This CDR3 is built from 14 residues. V shed 0 bases and J shed 0 bases, with 4 bases lying between them. Written as DNA, the CDR3 is TGTGCCAGCAGCGTAGACCTCTCTGGAAACACCATATATTTT. It specifies CASSVDLSGNTIYF.

This rearrangement joins TRBV6-5 to TRBJ1-1; D gene uncertain. Germline V gene sequence: CDR1 MNHEY, CDR2 SVGAGI. CDR3 length equals 16 residues. The V gene lost 0 bases and the J gene lost 0 bases, with 11 bases spanning the gap. The CDR3 DNA is TGTGCCAGCAGTTACTCGCGGTGGGGTTTGAACACTGAAGCTTTCTTT. Its protein product is CASSYSRWGLNTEAFF.

This rearrangement joins TRBV6-5 to TRBJ1-1; perhaps TRBD1 as D (5 bases). Germline CDR1 and CDR2: MNHEY and SVGAGI. This CDR3 region has 13 residues. Trimming took off 0 bases at V and 4 bases at J, with 6 bases between the two ends. Here the CDR3 reads CASSYSGATEAFF. CDR3 coding DNA: TGTGCCAGCAGTTACTCAGGGGCCACTGAAGCTTTCTTT.

This clone appeared a single time. The chain employs TRBV9 and TRBJ2-2; unclear D gene. Germline assignment: CDR1 SGDLS and CDR2 YYNGEE. The V end was cut by 0 bases, the J end by 1 base, with 19 bases between. This CDR3 has 19 amino acids. In nucleotides, the CDR3 is TGTGCCAGCAGCGTAGCGGCGAGAAGCGCCGGGTGGAACACCGGGGAGCTGTTTTTT. Protein sequence: CASSVAARSAGWNTGELFF.

The chain couples TRBV19 to TRBJ1-6; the match to TRBD1 covers 7 bases. This CDR3 has 15 amino acids. Unmatched junction bases numbered 5, after V lost 3 bases and J lost 6 bases. Germline lookup yields CDR1 LNHDA and CDR2 SQIVND (reference sequence). In DNA, the CDR3 is TGTGCCAGTAGTATGGGATACAGGGGTAATTCACCCCTCCACTTT. Its protein product is CASSMGYRGNSPLHF.

The gene calls are TRBV27 and TRBJ2-4, with 7 nucleotides matching TRBD1. The CDR3 is 12 residues long. Germline loops: CDR1 MNHEY, CDR2 SMNVEV (reference sequence). J was trimmed by 6 bases and V by 6 bases; bases with no gene match: 2. The CDR3 protein is CASSDRANIQYF. The DNA for the CDR3 is TGTGCCAGCAGCGACAGGGCAAACATTCAGTACTTC.

This chain links TRBV19 with TRBJ2-7; no clear D gene. Germline V gene lookup returns CDR1 LNHDA and CDR2 SQIVND (reference sequence). V shed 5 bases and J shed 0 bases, with 11 bases lying between them. This CDR3 spans 14 amino acids. CDR3 in DNA: TGTGCCAGTAGTGTCGGTCGCCTCTCCTACGAGCAGTACTTC. Protein product: CASSVGRLSYEQYF. Variable domain in full (rest from reference TRBV19 and TRBJ2-7): DGGITQSPKYLFRKEGQNVTLSCEQNLNHDAMYWYRQDPGQGLRLIYYSQIVNDFQKGDIAEGYSVSREKKESFPLTVTSAQKNPTAFYLCASSVGRLSYEQYFGPGTRLTVT.

This rearrangement joins TRBV4-3 to TRBJ2-7; tentative D call: TRBD1 (5 bases). From germline, CDR1 is LGHNA and CDR2 YSLEER. V lost 1 base to trimming and J lost 12 bases, with 19 bases between them. The CDR3 has 14 amino acids. The CDR3 reads CASSQALSGQGRYF. CDR3 coding DNA: TGCGCCAGCAGCCAAGCCCTTTCTGGGCAGGGTCGGTACTTC.